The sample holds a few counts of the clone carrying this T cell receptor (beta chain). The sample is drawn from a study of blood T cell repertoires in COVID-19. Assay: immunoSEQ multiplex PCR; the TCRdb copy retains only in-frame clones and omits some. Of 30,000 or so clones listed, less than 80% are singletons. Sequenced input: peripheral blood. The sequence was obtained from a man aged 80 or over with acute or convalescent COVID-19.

Written as DNA, the CDR3 is TGTGCCAGCAGTTTAGACACTAGAGATGGCTACACCTTC. It yields the protein CASSLDTRDGYTF. The chain carries TRBV12-3 or TRBV12-4 and TRBJ1-2; D ambiguous. CDR3 length: 13 amino acids. The V and J ends lost 1 base and 6 bases respectively, with 9 bases between them.